Presented here are 20 T cell receptor beta chains from one specimen sequenced in a study of tumor and adjacent non-tumor tissue in lung cancer. This sample's RNA came from whole unsorted tissue. The normal lung tissue was taken more than 3 cm from the tumor edge. The library came from three nested PCR rounds adapted from ARM-PCR protocols. MiXCR was run by TCRdb on the multiplex PCR reads, yielding one entry per CDR3 protein. The table shows about 98,000 distinct CDR3 sequences, with roughly 78% occurring only once. Sample: distant non-tumor lung tissue. The receptors here all came from a man in his fifties or sixties with small cell lung cancer.

Details on this clonotype: The conserved closing phenylalanine or tryptophan is absent in this CDR3, likely reflecting a read error. V gene TRBV4-2 combines with J gene TRBJ2-2, with 11 bases identical to TRBD1. CDR1 LGHNA and CDR2 YNFKEQ come from the germline V gene. This CDR3 region has 16 residues. V lost 5 bases and J lost 4; bases outside the gene matches: 6. CDR3 amino acids: CASSSYGTGGTGELFL. The CDR3 DNA reads TGTGCCAGCAGCTCTTATGGGACAGGGGGCACCGGGGAGCTGTTTCTG.

The V call is TRBV6-6, the J call TRBJ2-7, with 9 positions matching TRBD2. CDR1 is MNHNY, CDR2 SVGAGI, per germline (reference sequence). The CDR3 spans 17 residues. CDR3 sequence (DNA): TGTGCTAGCGGTTCACTCAATTTAGCGGGAGACACCTACGAGCAGTACTTC. Residues: CASGSLNLAGDTYEQYF.

The rearrangement joins TRBV29-1 to TRBJ2-1; D may be TRBD2 (6 bases). Germline V CDR1 and CDR2: SQVTM, ANQGSEA. The CDR3 loop spans 15 amino acids. V lost 3 bases, J lost 6 bases, and 18 bases lay in between. The CDR3 sequence is CSVDGGLLEANEQFF. The CDR3, as DNA: TGCAGCGTTGATGGGGGACTCTTGGAGGCCAATGAGCAGTTCTTC.

As regards this clonotype: One end of the junction fails to match germline, which may point to a read error. V and J are TRBV11-2 and TRBJ2-4, with D possibly being TRBD1 (7 bases). Germline V gives CDR1 SGHAT, CDR2 FQNNGV. The length of the CDR3 is 18 residues. The CDR3 region has the DNA TGCGCCAGCAGCTTGGGGATGGGACAGCGGGTAGCCAAAAACACTCAGTACTTC. Translating gives CASSLGMGQRVAKNTQYF.

On this clonotype itself: The conserved phenylalanine or tryptophan is not found at the CDR3 terminus, so this likely reflects a read error. This chain connects TRBV6-5 to TRBJ2-6; TRBD1 agrees at 7 bases. The CDR3 loop spans 15 amino acids. Germline CDR1 is MNHEY and CDR2 is SVGAGI. The DNA for the CDR3 is TGTGCCAGCAGACCTACAGGGGCTGGGGCCAACGTTCTGACTCTC. This encodes CASRPTGAGANVLTL.

As regards this clonotype: One end of the junction varies from germline; a read error may be responsible. The rearrangement links TRBV4-2 to TRBJ1-5; D perhaps matches TRBD1 (6 bases). The CDR3 extends over 15 amino acids. The germline CDR1 and CDR2 sequences are LGHNA and YNFKEQ. The CDR3 nucleotides read TGTACCAGCAGCCCCCGGGACAACAGCAATCAGCCCAAGCATTTT. Translated: CTSSPRDNSNQPKHF.

The rearrangement joins TRBV20-1 to TRBJ2-3; no clear D gene. V lost 0 bases and J lost 6, with 10 bases in between. The CDR3 loop spans 13 amino acids. Germline CDR1 DFQATT, CDR2 SNEGSKA (reference sequence). CDR3: CSARDPAPDTQYF. The CDR3 DNA reads TGCAGTGCTAGAGATCCAGCCCCTGATACGCAGTATTTT.

This clonotype was seen a few times. This may stem from a read error, because a much larger clone lies one nucleotide away. The chain is built from TRBV20-1 and TRBJ2-3; 8 bases fit TRBD1. V shed 6 bases, J shed 5 bases, and the junction held 10 bases outside the gene matches. Germline lookup yields CDR1 DFQATT and CDR2 SNEGSKA (reference sequence). The CDR3 totals 14 residues. The CDR3 DNA sequence: TGCAGTGCCCGGGACAGGATACGCATAGATACGCAGTATTTT. Translation gives CSARDRIRIDTQYF.

Of note for this clonotype: At one of its ends the junction is not consistent with the germline gene, which may arise from a read error. J is TRBJ2-2 and V is TRBV6-5, with 8 bases aligning to TRBD1. CDR1 MNHEY and CDR2 SVGAGI come from the germline V gene. CDR3 length: 14 residues. CDR3 region: CASSSGQVTGELFF. For the CDR3, the DNA is TGTGCTAGCAGTTCGGGACAGGTGACCGGGGAGCTGTTTTTT.

Here the CDR3 DNA reads TGTGCCAGCGGTTCGCCTGAAAGCGGGACTACGGAGGGTGAGCAGTTCTTC. This encodes CASGSPESGTTEGEQFF. The chain combines TRBV5-4 with TRBJ2-1, with 7 bases that match TRBD2. The CDR3 spans 17 residues. Trimming cost V 7 bases and J 9 bases; bases outside gene matches: 22. Per the germline V gene, CDR1 is SGHNT and CDR2 is YYREEE (reference sequence). The full variable domain, in which reference TRBV5-4 and TRBJ2-1 provide the parts outside the CDR3, is ETGVTQSPTHLIKTRGQQVTLRCSSQSGHNTVSWYQQALGQGPQFIFQYYREEENGRGNFPPRFSGLQFPNYSSELNVNALELDDSALYLCASGSPESGTTEGEQFFGPGTRLTVL.

For this clonotype: No conserved phenylalanine or tryptophan ends this CDR3, so it is likely a read error. J is TRBJ2-1 and V is TRBV6-1; 7 bases match TRBD2. The V gene end was trimmed by 6 bases and the J gene end by 4 bases; junction bases not matched to a gene: 9. CDR1 MNHNS and CDR2 SASEGT come from the germline V gene. The CDR3 length is 15 residues. DNA for the CDR3: TGTGCCAGCAGAACTAGCGAAACCTCATACAATGAGCAGTTCTCC. Amino acids: CASRTSETSYNEQFS.

This clonotype was seen ten or more times. V is TRBV12-3 or TRBV12-4 and J is TRBJ2-5, with 9 bases aligning to TRBD1. This CDR3 contains 14 residues. V was clipped by 5 bases and J by 5 bases; unmatched bases: 6. The CDR3 DNA is TGTGCCAGCAGTATCACAGGGGGCTCGGAGACCCAGTACTTC. This codes for CASSITGGSETQYF.

Points on this clonotype: One junction end disagrees with the germline gene, perhaps due to a read error. The chain joins TRBV6-2 or TRBV6-3 to TRBJ2-3; TRBD1 is a possible D gene (5 bases). Germline assignment: CDR1 MNHEY and CDR2 SVGEGT. The CDR3 has 15 residues. As DNA, the CDR3 is TGTACCAGCAGACCCGCTAACAGGATGACAGATAGGCAGTATTTT. Encoded protein: CTSRPANRMTDRQYF.

This rearrangement joins TRBV6-2 or TRBV6-3 to TRBJ2-2; 12 bases fit TRBD1. Germline lookup yields CDR1 MNHEY and CDR2 SVGEGT. The CDR3 is made up of 16 amino acids. V was pared by 6 bases and J by 11 bases, with 13 bases of the junction left unmatched. CDR3 DNA sequence: TGTGCCAGCAGCTACGCGGGACAGGGGGCTACCCGCGAGCTGTTTTTT. This encodes CASSYAGQGATRELFF.

This clonotype was recorded only once. A junction end diverges from the germline sequence, so it may reflect a read error. V is TRBV20-1 and J is TRBJ2-3, with 7 bases identical to TRBD2. The CDR3 consists of 15 residues. CDR1 is DFQATT, CDR2 SNEGSKA, per germline (reference sequence). CDR3 in amino acids: CSASGGRGSTDTKYF. As DNA, the CDR3 is TGCAGTGCTAGTGGTGGGAGGGGATCCACAGATACGAAGTATTTT.

A word on this clonotype: This clone may be a read error of a much larger clone one base away. This chain connects TRBV30 to TRBJ2-1; unclear D gene. CDR3 length equals 14 residues. V lost 6 bases to trimming and J lost 4 bases, with 16 bases between them. Looked up from germline, CDR1 is GTSNPN and CDR2 is SVGIG (reference sequence). The CDR3 DNA reads TGTGCCTGCTCCCAGCACCTACATTACAATGAGCAGTTCTTC. Translation: CACSQHLHYNEQFF.

This chain links TRBV5-4 with TRBJ2-2, with D uncertain. Per germline, CDR1 SGHNT and CDR2 YYREEE (reference sequence). Trimming shortened V by 1 base and J by 2 bases, and 9 bases separated the two germline ends. The CDR3 sequence is 15 residues long. The CDR3 coding sequence is TGTGCCAGCAGCTTGAGGGTAGAAAACACCGGGGAGCTGTTTTTT. As protein: CASSLRVENTGELFF. Full variable domain (outside the CDR3, taken from reference TRBV5-4 and TRBJ2-2): ETGVTQSPTHLIKTRGQQVTLRCSSQSGHNTVSWYQQALGQGPQFIFQYYREEENGRGNFPPRFSGLQFPNYSSELNVNALELDDSALYLCASSLRVENTGELFFGEGSRLTVL.

This clonotype was observed a few times. This may stem from a read error, because a much larger clone lies one nucleotide away. V usage is TRBV6-6 and J usage is TRBJ2-7; possibly TRBD1 for D (6 bases). Germline V lookup: CDR1 MNHNY, CDR2 SVGAGI (reference sequence). V was pared by 8 bases and J by 0 bases, with 14 bases between. The length of the CDR3 is 14 residues. The CDR3 bases are TGTGCCAGCGGGGGCCGCAAGAGCTCCTACGAGCAGTACGTC. Its protein is CASGGRKSSYEQYV.

About this clonotype itself: The conserved phenylalanine or tryptophan normally closing the CDR3 is absent here, so this likely arose from a read error. Because the CDR3's place on the DNA is in doubt, the DNA is left out and the CDR3 is given as listed by TCRdb. The J gene is TRBJ2-5, the V gene TRBV4-2; TRBD2, the table's D call, lacks a check against the DNA. Germline lookup yields CDR1 LGHNA and CDR2 YNFKEQ. The CDR3 has 15 amino acids, counting both end residues. CDR3 amino acids: CASSYAGLAQETQYL.

As for this clonotype: A much larger clone is a single base away; this may be a read error. This chain connects TRBV5-1 to TRBJ2-1; D may be TRBD2 (5 bases). The ends were cut back, 1 base at V and 14 bases at J, with 16 bases in the middle. This CDR3 contains 13 residues. The V gene's germline CDR1 is SGHRS and CDR2 YFSETQ. In nucleotides, the CDR3 is TGCGCCAGCAGCTTGACGGGCGAGGGTATTGAGTTCTTC. Amino acid sequence: CASSLTGEGIEFF.